Below are 18 T cell receptor beta chains sequenced from a single sample in a study of CD8+CD57+ T cells in acquired aplastic anemia. Investigators profiled TCR beta VDJ and CDR3 from genomic DNA template. TCRdb passed the reads through MiXCR, listing each CDR3 protein once. The sample has 150,000 to 200,000 distinct CDR3 sequences, approximately 45% seen once. Input material: sorted CD4+, CD8+, or CD8+CD57+ T cells (not recorded which) from PBMCs. The origin of the receptors is a human donor in good health.

In this sample, this clonotype turned up a few times. This chain connects TRBV2 to TRBJ2-5; D gene uncertain. From germline, CDR1 is SNHLY and CDR2 FYNNEI. Deletions cut 6 bases from V and 4 bases from J, with 3 bases between. The CDR3 covers 10 residues. The CDR3 DNA reads TGTGCCAGCAGGAGAGAGACCCAGTACTTC. It codes for CASRRETQYF.

This clonotype has at least ten counts. The chain joins TRBV5-5 to TRBJ2-3; D not certain. V was cut by 0 bases and J by 1 base, with 12 bases left in between. Per germline, CDR1 SGHKS and CDR2 YYEKEE (reference sequence). The CDR3 loop spans 16 amino acids. Here the CDR3 DNA reads TGTGCCAGCAGCTTGGGTGGGGTCATTGGCACAGATACGCAGTATTTT. Translation gives CASSLGGVIGTDTQYF.

Many counts were recorded for this clonotype. This chain links TRBV9 with TRBJ2-1, with 13 bases matching TRBD2. Germline trimming cut 0 bases from V and 6 bases from J; bases unmatched to any gene: 6. Germline V gene lookup returns CDR1 SGDLS and CDR2 YYNGEE. The CDR3 has 17 residues. The CDR3 DNA sequence: TGTGCCAGCAGCGTAGCCCGGACTAGCGGGAGTCTCAATGAGCAGTTCTTC. This translates into CASSVARTSGSLNEQFF.

Note on this clonotype: One end of the junction varies from germline; a read error may be responsible. The chain combines TRBV19 with TRBJ2-7; D remains ambiguous. Germline CDR1 is LNHDA and CDR2 is SQIVND (reference sequence). The CDR3 has 14 amino acids. In DNA, the CDR3 is TGTGCCAGTAGCATAGGCAGTGCGTCCTACGAGCAGTACTTC. This gives the protein CASSIGSASYEQYF.

The CDR3 sequence: CASSGRLAGHQETQYF. The CDR3 bases are TGTGCCAGCAGCGGGCGACTAGCGGGGCACCAAGAGACCCAGTACTTC. The J gene is TRBJ2-5, the V gene TRBV7-2; 11 bases are shared with TRBD2. J was trimmed by 0 bases and V by 5 bases; bases with no gene match: 5. Germline V lookup: CDR1 SGHTA, CDR2 FQGNSA. The CDR3 extends over 16 amino acids. Variable domain in full (rest from reference TRBV7-2 and TRBJ2-5): GAGVSQSPSNKVTEKGKDVELRCDPISGHTALYWYRQSLGQGLEFLIYFQGNSAPDKSGLPSDRFSAERTGGSVSTLTIQRTQQEDSAVYLCASSGRLAGHQETQYFGPGTRLLVL.

This chain uses TRBV19 with TRBJ2-5; perhaps TRBD1 as D (6 bases). The germline V gene encodes CDR1 LNHDA and CDR2 SQIVND (reference sequence). CDR3 size: 15 residues. V gave up 5 bases and J gave up 0 bases, with 13 bases separating them. This CDR3 is CASSAIQGNQETQYF. CDR3 coding DNA: TGTGCCAGTAGTGCCATACAGGGTAACCAAGAGACCCAGTACTTC.

Many counts were recorded for this clonotype. The V and J genes are TRBV19 and TRBJ1-1, with TRBD1 as a possible D gene (6 bases). Trimming removed 6 bases at V and 4 bases at J, with 18 bases between. Per the germline V gene, CDR1 is LNHDA and CDR2 is SQIVND (reference sequence). The CDR3 sequence is 15 residues long. The DNA of the CDR3 is TGTGCCAGTAGCACGGGAGGGAAGGGGGGCACTGAAGCTTTCTTT. This sequence encodes CASSTGGKGGTEAFF.

This clonotype showed up many times. V is TRBV20-1 and J is TRBJ1-5; TRBD1 matches 8 bases. CDR3 length: 15 residues. V was pared by 2 bases and J by 0 bases, with 3 bases of the junction left unmatched. Germline loops: CDR1 DFQATT, CDR2 SNEGSKA (reference sequence). The CDR3 DNA is TGCAGTGCTAGACGGACAGGGTATAGCAATCAGCCCCAGCATTTT. Amino acids: CSARRTGYSNQPQHF.

This clonotype occurred a few times. The CDR3: CASSRRQGGNTIYF. The CDR3 DNA sequence: TGTGCCAGCAGCCGCCGACAAGGAGGAAACACCATATATTTT. V usage is TRBV6-1 and J usage is TRBJ1-3, with D unresolved. Germline V gene sequence: CDR1 MNHNS, CDR2 SASEGT. Trimming pared 6 bases from V and 4 bases from J, leaving 13 bases between. The CDR3 is 14 amino acids.

V and J are TRBV19 and TRBJ2-7, with 9 nucleotides matching TRBD1. CDR1 is LNHDA, CDR2 SQIVND, per germline (reference sequence). The CDR3 sequence is 14 residues long. V lost 5 bases and J lost 6; bases outside the gene matches: 8. Here the CDR3 DNA reads TGTGCCAGTAGTCTGCTACAGGGGGCTGGCGAGCAGTACTTC. This encodes CASSLLQGAGEQYF. The full variable domain, completed using reference TRBV19 and TRBJ2-7, is DGGITQSPKYLFRKEGQNVTLSCEQNLNHDAMYWYRQDPGQGLRLIYYSQIVNDFQKGDIAEGYSVSREKKESFPLTVTSAQKNPTAFYLCASSLLQGAGEQYFGPGTRLTVT.

This clonotype was detected a few times. The V call is TRBV29-1, the J call TRBJ1-1; the D is unclear. CDR3 size: 14 residues. V was pared by 0 bases and J by 1 base, with 9 bases between. Germline CDR1 and CDR2: SQVTM and ANQGSEA. CDR3 protein: CSVEDLKRNTEAFF. The CDR3 nucleotides are TGCAGCGTTGAAGATCTTAAAAGGAACACTGAAGCTTTCTTT.

V gene TRBV28 combines with J gene TRBJ2-7; the D gene could be TRBD1 or TRBD2 (6 bases each). The V gene's germline CDR1 is MDHEN and CDR2 SYDVKM. The CDR3 loop spans 15 amino acids. The germline V and J ends were trimmed by 8 bases and 3 bases, with 20 bases remaining between them. The CDR3 region is CASVPPQGLHYEQYF. CDR3 sequence (DNA): TGTGCCAGCGTCCCTCCACAGGGACTGCACTACGAGCAGTACTTC.

The genes are TRBV15 and TRBJ1-3; D may be TRBD1 (6 bases). This CDR3 contains 14 residues. V lost 1 base and J lost 4, with 8 bases in between. Per germline, CDR1 LNHNV and CDR2 YYDKDF (reference sequence). The CDR3 DNA is TGTGCCACCAGCAGAGGGACAGTAGGAAACACCATATATTTT. Protein product: CATSRGTVGNTIYF.

This clonotype was recorded at least ten times. Here the CDR3 DNA reads TGTGCCACCGGTCGAGGTTCCGAGCAGTACTTC. As protein: CATGRGSEQYF. This chain joins TRBV6-1 and TRBJ2-7; D not resolved. This CDR3 is 11 amino acids long. CDR1 MNHNS and CDR2 SASEGT come from the germline V gene. Trimming pared 10 bases from V and 6 bases from J, leaving 13 bases between.

This rearrangement joins TRBV10-1 to TRBJ2-3; 8 bases agree with TRBD2. This CDR3 is built from 16 residues. Germline CDR1 is WNHNN and CDR2 is SYGVQD (reference sequence). Losses at the gene ends were 2 bases for V and 4 bases for J; bases not matched to a gene: 8. CDR3 loop: CASSEGPGGPADTQYF. For the CDR3, the DNA is TGCGCCAGCAGTGAGGGGCCGGGAGGGCCGGCAGATACGCAGTATTTT.

The chain combines TRBV20-1 with TRBJ1-2, with D hard to call. Germline V gene data show CDR1 as DFQATT and CDR2 as SNEGSKA (reference sequence). This CDR3 is built from 11 residues. V was pared by 0 bases and J by 8 bases, with 7 bases between. As DNA, the CDR3 is TGCAGTGCTAGAGAGGGCGAGGGCTACACCTTC. It codes for CSAREGEGYTF.

This clonotype has at least ten counts. The rearrangement joins TRBV28 to TRBJ1-6; 7 bases map to TRBD1. With 6 bases clipped from V and 7 bases from J, the junction kept 9 bases outside the gene matches. Germline V lookup: CDR1 MDHEN, CDR2 SYDVKM. CDR3 length: 15 residues. Written as DNA, the CDR3 is TGTGCCAGCAGCCTGGCCGGGACAGCCAATTCACCCCTCCACTTT. It encodes CASSLAGTANSPLHF.

V usage is TRBV15 and J usage is TRBJ2-7; 7 bases agree with TRBD1. CDR3 length: 14 residues. Germline CDR1 and CDR2: LNHNV and YYDKDF (reference sequence). Trimming at V came to 8 bases and at J to 2 bases, leaving 9 bases not matched to a gene. CDR3 bases: TGTGCCACCCGCGACAGGGAGAGAACCTACGAGCAGTACTTC. Translated, it gives CATRDRERTYEQYF.